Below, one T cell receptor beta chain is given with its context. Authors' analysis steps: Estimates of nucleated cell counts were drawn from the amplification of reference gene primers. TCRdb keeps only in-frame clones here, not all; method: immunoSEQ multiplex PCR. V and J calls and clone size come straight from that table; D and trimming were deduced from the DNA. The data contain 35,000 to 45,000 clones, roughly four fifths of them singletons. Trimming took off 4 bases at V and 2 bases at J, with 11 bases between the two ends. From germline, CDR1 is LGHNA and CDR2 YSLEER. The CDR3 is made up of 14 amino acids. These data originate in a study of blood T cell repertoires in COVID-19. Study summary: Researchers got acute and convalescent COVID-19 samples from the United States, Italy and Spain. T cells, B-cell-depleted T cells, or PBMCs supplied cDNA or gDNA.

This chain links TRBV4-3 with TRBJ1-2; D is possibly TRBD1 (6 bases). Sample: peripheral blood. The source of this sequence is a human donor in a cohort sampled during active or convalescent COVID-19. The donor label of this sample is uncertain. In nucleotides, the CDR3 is TGCGCCAGCAGCCGAGCTACAGGGAACTATGGCTACACCTTC. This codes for CASSRATGNYGYTF.